These 10 T cell receptor beta chains share one sample of origin, sequenced in a study of blood T cell repertoires in COVID-19. Produced via immunoSEQ multiplex PCR; TCRdb's table is partial and in-frame only. This table holds about 170,000 clones, approximately 84% found once. The source material was PBMCs or T cells enriched from blood (not recorded which). The receptor set was obtained from a human donor with acute COVID-19. The donor label of this sample is uncertain.

This chain joins TRBV27 and TRBJ1-1, with D possibly being TRBD1 (5 bases). Germline loops: CDR1 MNHEY, CDR2 SMNVEV (reference sequence). Trimming pared 5 bases from V and 10 bases from J, leaving 20 bases between. This CDR3 is built from 14 residues. The CDR3 loop reads CASSALGGTDVAFF. The CDR3 nucleotides read TGTGCCAGCAGTGCCCTCGGGGGGACGGACGTAGCTTTCTTT.

The J gene is TRBJ2-5, the V gene TRBV19; 7 positions agree with TRBD1. Per germline, CDR1 LNHDA and CDR2 SQIVND (reference sequence). The CDR3 is made up of 13 amino acids. V lost 9 bases and J lost 5; bases outside the gene matches: 9. As DNA, the CDR3 is TGTGCCAGCGTTCGACAGGGTTCGGAGACCCAGTACTTC. Amino acid sequence: CASVRQGSETQYF.

The V and J genes are TRBV5-1 and TRBJ1-2; D gene ambiguous. V was cut by 0 bases and J by 4 bases, with 16 bases left in between. Germline CDR1 is SGHRS and CDR2 is YFSETQ. CDR3 length: 16 residues. CDR3 in amino acids: CASSLGTAVRRYGYTF. The CDR3 nucleotides are TGCGCCAGCAGCTTGGGGACTGCCGTCCGACGCTATGGCTACACCTTC.

The chain is built from TRBV30 and TRBJ1-2; D not certain. V lost 7 bases, J lost 3 bases, and 15 bases lay in between. Germline CDR1 is GTSNPN and CDR2 is SVGIG (reference sequence). This CDR3 is 13 amino acids long. For the CDR3, the DNA is TGTGCCTATGTGGTAAGGACTGACTATGGCTACACCTTC. Translation gives CAYVVRTDYGYTF.

The CDR3 bases are TGCACCAGCAGCCAACTCCGACAGGGGACAAGTACGCTCTTC. This gives the protein CTSSQLRQGTSTLF. This chain joins TRBV1 and TRBJ2-1; no check of the table's D call, TRBD1, against the DNA was made. TRBV1 is termed a pseudogene. The CDR3 spans 14 residues.

The rearrangement joins TRBV2 to TRBJ2-5; possible D gene TRBD1, 5 bases. Germline V CDR1 and CDR2: SNHLY, FYNNEI. The CDR3 totals 15 residues. V lost 5 bases and J lost 2, with 15 bases in between. The CDR3 loop reads CASSLDTASQETQYF. For the CDR3, the DNA is TGTGCCAGCAGTCTGGACACAGCCTCGCAAGAGACCCAGTACTTC. The variable domain in full, completed from reference TRBV2 and TRBJ2-5, reads EPEVTQTPSHQVTQMGQEVILRCVPISNHLYFYWYRQILGQKVEFLVSFYNNEISEKSEIFDDQFSVERPDGSNFTLKIRSTKLEDSAMYFCASSLDTASQETQYFGPGTRLLVL.

This rearrangement joins TRBV25-1 to TRBJ1-2; the D gene is possibly TRBD1 (6 bases). CDR3 length: 17 amino acids. Germline V gene lookup returns CDR1 MGHDK and CDR2 SYGVNS. V lost 4 bases to trimming and J lost 3 bases, with 21 bases between them. The CDR3 here is CASSGLGKRGGDYGYTF. As DNA, the CDR3 is TGTGCCAGCAGTGGGCTAGGCAAAAGGGGGGGCGACTATGGCTACACCTTC.

This chain connects TRBV30 to TRBJ2-3; possibly TRBD2 for D (6 bases). CDR1 and CDR2 (germline): GTSNPN, SVGIG (reference sequence). With 2 bases removed from V and 2 bases from J, the gap between germline ends came to 14 bases. The CDR3 sequence is 15 residues long. CDR3 coding DNA: TGTGCCTGGAGTAACGGAGGGCGATCCACAGATACGCAGTATTTT. It yields the protein CAWSNGGRSTDTQYF.

The rearrangement links TRBV4-2 to TRBJ1-1; D possibly corresponds to TRBD1 (5 bases). The V gene's germline CDR1 is LGHNA and CDR2 YNFKEQ. CDR3 length: 14 amino acids. Deletions cut 0 bases from V and 4 bases from J, with 9 bases between. The CDR3 protein is CASSQDSGVTEAFF. The CDR3 coding sequence is TGTGCCAGCAGCCAAGATTCGGGGGTCACTGAAGCTTTCTTT.

This clone was counted between two and nine times. The J gene is TRBJ2-5, the V gene TRBV2; tentatively, D is TRBD2 (6 bases). V lost 6 bases and J 4 bases, leaving 15 bases between the germline ends. Germline loops: CDR1 SNHLY, CDR2 FYNNEI. The CDR3 is 14 residues long. CDR3 DNA sequence: TGTGCCAGCAGCAGACTAGACGGGGTAGAGACCCAGTACTTC. The encoded protein is CASSRLDGVETQYF.